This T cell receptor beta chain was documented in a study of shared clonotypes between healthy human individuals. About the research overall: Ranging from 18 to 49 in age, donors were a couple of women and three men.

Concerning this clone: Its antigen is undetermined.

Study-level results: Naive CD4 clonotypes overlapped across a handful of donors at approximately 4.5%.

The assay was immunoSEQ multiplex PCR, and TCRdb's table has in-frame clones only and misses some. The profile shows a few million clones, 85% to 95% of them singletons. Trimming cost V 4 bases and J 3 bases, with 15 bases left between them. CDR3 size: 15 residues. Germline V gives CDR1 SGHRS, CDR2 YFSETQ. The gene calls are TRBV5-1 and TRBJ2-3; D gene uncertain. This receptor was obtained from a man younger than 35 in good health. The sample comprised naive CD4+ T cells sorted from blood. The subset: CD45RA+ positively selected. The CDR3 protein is CASSPGVVQTDTQYF. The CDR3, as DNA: TGCGCCAGCAGCCCAGGAGTGGTTCAGACAGATACGCAGTATTTT.